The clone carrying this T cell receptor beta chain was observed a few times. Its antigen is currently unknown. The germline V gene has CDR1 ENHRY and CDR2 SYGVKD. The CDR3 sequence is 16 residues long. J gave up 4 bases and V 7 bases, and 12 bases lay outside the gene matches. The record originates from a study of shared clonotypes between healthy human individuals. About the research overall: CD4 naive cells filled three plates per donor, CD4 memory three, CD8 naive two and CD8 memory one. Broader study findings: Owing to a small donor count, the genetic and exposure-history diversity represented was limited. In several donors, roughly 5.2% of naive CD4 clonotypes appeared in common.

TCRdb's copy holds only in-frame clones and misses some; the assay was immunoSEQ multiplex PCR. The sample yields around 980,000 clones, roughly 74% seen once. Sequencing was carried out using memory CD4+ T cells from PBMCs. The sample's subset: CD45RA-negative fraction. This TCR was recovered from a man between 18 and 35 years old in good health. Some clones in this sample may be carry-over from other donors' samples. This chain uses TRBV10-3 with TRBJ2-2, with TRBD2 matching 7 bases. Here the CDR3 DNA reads TGTGCCATCAAAGGGGACTACACTCGGGGCACCGGGGAGCTGTTTTTT. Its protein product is CAIKGDYTRGTGELFF.